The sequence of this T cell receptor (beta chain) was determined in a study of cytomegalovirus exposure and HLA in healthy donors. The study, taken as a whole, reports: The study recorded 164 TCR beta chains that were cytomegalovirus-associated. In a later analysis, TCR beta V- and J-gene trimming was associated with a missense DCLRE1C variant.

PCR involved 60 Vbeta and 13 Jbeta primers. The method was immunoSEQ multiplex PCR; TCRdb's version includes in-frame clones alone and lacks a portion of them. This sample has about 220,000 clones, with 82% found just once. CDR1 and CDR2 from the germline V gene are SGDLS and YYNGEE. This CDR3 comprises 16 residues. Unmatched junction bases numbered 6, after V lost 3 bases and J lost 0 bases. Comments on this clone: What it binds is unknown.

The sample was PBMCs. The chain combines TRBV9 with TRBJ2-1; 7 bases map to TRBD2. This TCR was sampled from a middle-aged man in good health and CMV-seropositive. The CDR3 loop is CASSGQRELSYNEQFF. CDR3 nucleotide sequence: TGTGCCAGCAGCGGACAGCGGGAACTCTCCTACAATGAGCAGTTCTTC.